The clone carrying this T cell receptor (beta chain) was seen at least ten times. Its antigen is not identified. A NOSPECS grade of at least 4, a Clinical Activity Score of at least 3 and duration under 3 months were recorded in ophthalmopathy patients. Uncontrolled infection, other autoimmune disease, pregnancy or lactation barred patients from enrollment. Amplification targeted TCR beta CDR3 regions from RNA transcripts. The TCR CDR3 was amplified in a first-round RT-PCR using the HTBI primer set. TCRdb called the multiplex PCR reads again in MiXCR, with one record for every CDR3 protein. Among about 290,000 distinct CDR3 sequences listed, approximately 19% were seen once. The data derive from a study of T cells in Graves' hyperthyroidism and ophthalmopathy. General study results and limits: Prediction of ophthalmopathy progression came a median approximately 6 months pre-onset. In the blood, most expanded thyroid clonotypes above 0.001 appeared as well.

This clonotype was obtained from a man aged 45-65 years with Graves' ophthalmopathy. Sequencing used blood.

In DNA, the CDR3 is TGTGCCAGCAGCTTCTCGACTAGTTTTGAGCAGTACTTC. Translated, it gives CASSFSTSFEQYF. V gene TRBV7-2 combines with J gene TRBJ2-7; D possibly corresponds to TRBD2 (6 bases). Trimming removed 3 bases from V and 7 bases from J, with 13 bases in between. The CDR3 has 13 amino acids. The germline CDR1 and CDR2 sequences are SGHTA and FQGNSA.